The clone carrying this T cell receptor beta chain was seen a few times. Its antigen is as yet unknown. Two oligonucleotides, mixed equimolar, formed the beta constant-region primer covering TRBC1 and TRBC2. Four rounds of PCR amplified the ligated cDNA using nested alpha and beta constant-region primers plus SP2. Each CDR3 protein gets one entry after TCRdb re-called the UMI-ligation and nested PCR reads with MiXCR. Of 95,000 to 110,000 distinct CDR3 sequences listed, approximately 15% are singletons. This sample was taken from a study of naive and memory T cell subsets. Germline CDR1 and CDR2: SGDLS and YYNGEE. The CDR3 is made up of 15 amino acids. Trimming took 0 bases from V and 4 from J; bases not matched to a gene: 5. CMV status came from CD4+ T cell IFNgamma after overnight CMV lysate stimulation of fresh PBMCs. General study results and limits: Especially in CD8 cells, naive repertoires contained a few larger clonotypes, possibly CD45RA-re-expressing memory cells.

This TCR was recovered from a human donor in good health. Sequencing used naive CD8+ T cells from blood. The chain is built from TRBV9 and TRBJ2-3; 7 bases are shared with TRBD1. CDR3 amino acids: CASSVDNRGADTQYF. The DNA of the CDR3 is TGTGCCAGCAGCGTAGATAACAGGGGCGCAGATACGCAGTATTTT.